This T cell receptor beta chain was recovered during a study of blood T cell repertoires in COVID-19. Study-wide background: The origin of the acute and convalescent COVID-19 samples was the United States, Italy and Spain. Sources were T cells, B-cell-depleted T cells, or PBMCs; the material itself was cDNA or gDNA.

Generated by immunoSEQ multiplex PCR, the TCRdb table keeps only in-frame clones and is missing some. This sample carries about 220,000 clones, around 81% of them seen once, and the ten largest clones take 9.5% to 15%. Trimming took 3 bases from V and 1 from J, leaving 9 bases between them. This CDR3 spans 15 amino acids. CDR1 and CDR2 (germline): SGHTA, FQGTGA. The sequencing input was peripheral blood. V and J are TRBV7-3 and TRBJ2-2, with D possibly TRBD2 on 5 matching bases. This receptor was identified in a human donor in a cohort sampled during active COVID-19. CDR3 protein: CASSFGRVNTGELFF. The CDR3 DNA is TGTGCCAGCAGCTTTGGGCGGGTGAACACCGGGGAGCTGTTTTTT.